The 28 T cell receptor beta chains reported below all come from one sample, sequenced in a study of T cell changes during pregnancy in multiple sclerosis. Profiled with immunoSEQ multiplex PCR; TCRdb holds only in-frame clones, not every one. The table includes some 94,000 clones, approximately 89% detected once. Specimen: peripheral blood, collected in the first trimester of pregnancy. The receptors originated from a female donor in good health, enrolled as a control in a pregnancy study.

The chain is built from TRBV7-8 and TRBJ2-3; D might be TRBD1 (6 bases). Germline V gene lookup returns CDR1 SGHVS and CDR2 FQNEAQ. CDR3 length: 15 residues. The germline V and J ends were trimmed by 6 bases and 0 bases, with 13 bases remaining between them. The chain's CDR3 is CASREGESSTDTQYF. The DNA for the CDR3 is TGTGCCAGCAGAGAGGGGGAGTCTAGCACAGATACGCAGTATTTT. The full variable domain, its missing parts supplied by reference TRBV7-8 and TRBJ2-3, is GAGVSQSPRYKVAKRGQDVALRCDPISGHVSLFWYQQALGQGPEFLTYFQNEAQLDKSGLPSDRFFAERPEGSVSTLKIQRTQQEDSAVYLCASREGESSTDTQYFGPGTRLTVL.

This chain uses TRBV7-2 with TRBJ1-6; D perhaps matches TRBD1 (6 bases). Germline V gives CDR1 SGHTA, CDR2 FQGNSA. The ends were cut back, 3 bases at V and 6 bases at J, with 12 bases in the middle. The CDR3 sequence is 15 residues long. As DNA, the CDR3 is TGTGCCAGCAGCTTTCTACAGGGTTCTAATTCACCCCTCCACTTT. It encodes CASSFLQGSNSPLHF.

The chain joins TRBV7-9 to TRBJ1-6; a possible D gene is TRBD1 (5 bases). The germline CDR1 and CDR2 sequences are SEHNR and FQNEAQ (reference sequence). The CDR3 contains 15 residues. Trimming took off 4 bases at V and 9 bases at J, with 16 bases between the two ends. The CDR3 loop is CASSWSKGLRSPLHF. DNA of the CDR3: TGTGCCAGCAGCTGGAGTAAGGGGCTACGTTCACCCCTCCACTTT.

This clone was recorded a few times. This chain joins TRBV4-2 and TRBJ2-7; 8 nucleotides agree with TRBD2. Germline V CDR1 and CDR2: LGHNA, YNFKEQ. The CDR3 has 14 amino acids. With 3 bases clipped from V and 4 bases from J, the junction kept 5 bases outside the gene matches. The CDR3 nucleotides read TGTGCCAGCAGCCACCGGGGGGGCCAGTACGAGCAGTACTTC. Protein: CASSHRGGQYEQYF.

The chain is built from TRBV6-5 and TRBJ1-5; TRBD1 might be the D (6 bases). V lost 3 bases to trimming and J lost 6 bases, with 12 bases between them. The V gene's germline CDR1 is MNHEY and CDR2 SVGAGI. CDR3 size: 14 residues. The CDR3 sequence: CASSYLRGGQPQHF. The CDR3 nucleotides are TGTGCCAGCAGTTATCTGAGAGGGGGTCAGCCCCAGCATTTT.

V is TRBV7-3 and J is TRBJ2-2, with D unresolved. The germline V gene has CDR1 SGHTA and CDR2 FQGTGA. CDR3 length: 12 amino acids. V lost 6 bases, J lost 8 bases, and 10 bases lay in between. The CDR3, as DNA: TGTGCCAGCAGTTATAGTCAAGGGGAGCTGTTTTTT. Translation gives CASSYSQGELFF.

The chain couples TRBV4-1 to TRBJ2-3; D remains unclear. The CDR3 extends over 16 amino acids. Germline V lookup: CDR1 MGHRA, CDR2 YSYEKL. V was shortened by 0 bases and J by 0 bases, with 10 bases between the two germline ends. The CDR3 nucleotides are TGCGCCAGCAGCCAAGAGCGCGGAGCCAGCACAGATACGCAGTATTTT. Translation: CASSQERGASTDTQYF.

The rearrangement joins TRBV5-4 to TRBJ2-5; D possibly corresponds to TRBD2 (5 bases). Per the germline V gene, CDR1 is SGHNT and CDR2 is YYREEE (reference sequence). V lost 4 bases to trimming and J lost 4 bases, with 17 bases between them. The CDR3 runs to 15 residues. The CDR3 sequence: CASSAPPGELETQYF. Here the CDR3 DNA reads TGTGCCAGCAGCGCGCCGCCTGGGGAGCTAGAGACCCAGTACTTC.

This chain connects TRBV27 to TRBJ2-5; TRBD2 agrees at 9 bases. Germline V gene lookup returns CDR1 MNHEY and CDR2 SMNVEV (reference sequence). The CDR3 has 14 residues. V lost 10 bases to trimming and J lost 5 bases; unmatched junction nucleotides: 11. The CDR3 DNA reads TGTGCCACCCAGGCGGGGGGGCCGAGGGAGACCCAGTACTTC. This gives the protein CATQAGGPRETQYF.

The gene calls are TRBV27 and TRBJ2-7; the match to TRBD1 covers 7 bases. CDR3 size: 12 residues. V gave up 9 bases and J gave up 1 base; unmatched junction bases: 3. Germline V CDR1 and CDR2: MNHEY, SMNVEV (reference sequence). The CDR3 is CASSGQSYEQYF. The CDR3 bases are TGTGCCAGTTCGGGACAGTCCTACGAGCAGTACTTC.

The rearrangement uses TRBV10-3 and TRBJ1-1; the match to TRBD1 covers 7 bases. V was clipped by 6 bases and J by 1 base; unmatched bases: 2. The CDR3 totals 13 residues. Germline-derived CDR1 and CDR2 are ENHRY and SYGVKD. This CDR3 is CAISGTENTEAFF. The DNA of the CDR3 is TGTGCCATCAGCGGGACAGAGAACACTGAAGCTTTCTTT.

The CDR3 loop reads CASRQGGAGSINTEAFF. As DNA, the CDR3 is TGTGCCAGCAGACAAGGGGGCGCGGGATCCATTAACACTGAAGCTTTCTTT. The rearrangement links TRBV7-9 to TRBJ1-1; TRBD1 matches at 7 bases. Germline values: CDR1 SEHNR, CDR2 FQNEAQ (reference sequence). The CDR3 length is 17 residues. The V gene end was trimmed by 6 bases and the J gene end by 2 bases; junction bases not matched to a gene: 15.

This clone has just one count. This chain uses TRBV4-3 with TRBJ2-7; D perhaps matches TRBD1 (6 bases). The V gene lost 1 base and the J gene lost 4 bases, with 23 bases spanning the gap. Germline CDR1 is LGHNA and CDR2 is YSLEER. CDR3 length equals 18 residues. The CDR3 loop reads CASSQVVSGRGSSYEQYF. The CDR3 nucleotides read TGCGCCAGCAGCCAAGTGGTATCAGGCAGGGGAAGCTCTTACGAGCAGTACTTC.

The chain employs TRBV5-1 and TRBJ2-1; TRBD1 matches at 8 bases. The CDR3 is made up of 15 amino acids. Per germline, CDR1 SGHRS and CDR2 YFSETQ. V lost 5 bases to trimming and J lost 6 bases; unmatched junction nucleotides: 10. The CDR3 loop reads CASSSEDRARNEQFF. CDR3 nucleotides: TGCGCCAGCAGTTCCGAGGACAGGGCGCGCAATGAGCAGTTCTTC.

Here the CDR3 reads CASSFGGPNNEQFF. In nucleotides, the CDR3 is TGTGCCAGCAGTTTCGGGGGGCCGAACAATGAGCAGTTCTTC. The chain links TRBV27 to TRBJ2-1, with D possibly being TRBD2 (7 bases). This CDR3 region has 14 residues. Germline V lookup: CDR1 MNHEY, CDR2 SMNVEV (reference sequence). Between the trimmed V and J ends, which lost 3 bases and 5 bases, there was a span of 11 bases.

The chain couples TRBV30 to TRBJ1-2, with a tentative D call TRBD1 (5 bases). Trimming cost V 3 bases and J 3 bases, with 8 bases left between them. The germline V gene has CDR1 GTSNPN and CDR2 SVGIG (reference sequence). CDR3 size: 12 residues. Written as DNA, the CDR3 is TGTGCCTGGAGCGGACAAGACTATGGCTACACCTTC. Protein product: CAWSGQDYGYTF.

The chain links TRBV18 to TRBJ1-2; 7 bases agree with TRBD1. This CDR3 comprises 15 residues. J lost 6 bases, V lost 2 bases, and 9 bases had no gene match. Germline V gene data show CDR1 as KGHSH and CDR2 as LQKENI. The CDR3 spells CASSPDRESRHGYTF. For the CDR3, the DNA is TGTGCCAGCTCACCAGACAGGGAATCCCGCCATGGCTACACCTTC.

The CDR3 here is CASSPFTGKTSSYEQYF. The CDR3 coding sequence is TGTGCCAGCTCACCATTCACAGGGAAAACCAGCTCCTACGAGCAGTACTTC. This chain joins TRBV18 and TRBJ2-7, with D tentatively TRBD1 (6 bases). Per the germline V gene, CDR1 is KGHSH and CDR2 is LQKENI. This CDR3 comprises 17 residues. The V and J ends lost 2 bases and 0 bases respectively, with 17 bases between them.

The chain is built from TRBV2 and TRBJ1-5; 8 bases align to TRBD1. This CDR3 comprises 15 residues. Germline trimming cut 5 bases from V and 1 base from J; bases unmatched to any gene: 4. Germline V gene sequence: CDR1 SNHLY, CDR2 FYNNEI. CDR3: CASSTGGTSNQPQHF. The CDR3 bases are TGTGCCAGCAGTACAGGGGGTACGAGCAATCAGCCCCAGCATTTT.

CDR3 protein: CASSKGTEGQPQHF. CDR3 bases: TGCGCCAGCAGCAAGGGGACAGAGGGTCAGCCCCAGCATTTT. The rearrangement joins TRBV5-1 to TRBJ1-5, with 7 bases fitting TRBD1. The CDR3 covers 14 residues. In germline, CDR1 is SGHRS, CDR2 YFSETQ. Germline trimming cut 4 bases from V and 6 bases from J; bases unmatched to any gene: 7.

DNA for the CDR3: TGTGCCAGCAGCGTGGACAGGGGGAATTCACCCCTCCACTTT. It encodes CASSVDRGNSPLHF. The chain joins TRBV11-2 to TRBJ1-6; 10 nucleotides align to TRBD1. This CDR3 region has 14 residues. Trimming removed 5 bases from V and 7 bases from J; junction bases left unmatched: 2. Germline loops: CDR1 SGHAT, CDR2 FQNNGV.

The V gene is TRBV6-5, the J gene TRBJ1-2, with a tentative D call TRBD1 (6 bases). Trimming left V 5 bases short and J 2 bases short, with 15 bases between. This CDR3 has 15 amino acids. Germline assignment: CDR1 MNHEY and CDR2 SVGAGI. CDR3 loop: CASSPYPTGNYGYTF. The CDR3 coding sequence is TGTGCCAGCAGTCCCTACCCCACAGGGAACTATGGCTACACCTTC.

V and J are TRBV6-5 and TRBJ1-1, with TRBD1 as a possible D gene (6 bases). The CDR3 runs to 15 residues. Trimming pared 4 bases from V and 6 bases from J, leaving 18 bases between. The V gene's germline CDR1 is MNHEY and CDR2 SVGAGI. CDR3 in DNA: TGTGCCAGCAGTTTTAATACAGGGCGGGTGGCTGAAGCTTTCTTT. This sequence encodes CASSFNTGRVAEAFF.

This chain connects TRBV4-1 to TRBJ1-3; D unclear. From germline, CDR1 is MGHRA and CDR2 YSYEKL. This CDR3 region has 15 residues. Between the trimmed V and J ends, which lost 5 bases and 3 bases, there was a span of 14 bases. CDR3 bases: TGCGCCAGCAGCTACAGCGGGGAGGGTGGAAACACCATATATTTT. Translating it yields CASSYSGEGGNTIYF.

Only a few counts were recorded for this clone. The same CDR3 also results from other DNA sequences found in this sample. CDR3 residues: CASSVSGNTEAFF. CDR3 DNA: TGTGCCAGCAGCGTAAGCGGGAACACTGAAGCTTTCTTT. The rearrangement joins TRBV9 to TRBJ1-1; D not resolved. The V gene's germline CDR1 is SGDLS and CDR2 YYNGEE. Trimming left V 1 base short and J 1 base short, with 5 bases between. The CDR3 sequence is 13 residues long.

V usage is TRBV19 and J usage is TRBJ2-7; 8 bases are shared with TRBD1. Germline trimming cut 5 bases from V and 3 bases from J; bases unmatched to any gene: 9. Germline V gene lookup returns CDR1 LNHDA and CDR2 SQIVND (reference sequence). The CDR3 covers 15 residues. CDR3: CASSPGSGTGYEQYF. The CDR3 nucleotides are TGTGCCAGTAGTCCAGGCTCAGGGACAGGCTACGAGCAGTACTTC.

The genes are TRBV2 and TRBJ1-5; tentative D call: TRBD1 (6 bases). Germline CDR1 reads SNHLY; CDR2 reads FYNNEI. CDR3 length: 14 amino acids. The V end lost 3 bases, the J end lost 7 bases, and 13 bases lay between the germline ends. As DNA, the CDR3 is TGTGCCAGCAGTGACACAGGGTCAGCGCAGCCCCAGCATTTT. It yields the protein CASSDTGSAQPQHF. The whole variable domain, filled in from reference TRBV2 and TRBJ1-5, reads EPEVTQTPSHQVTQMGQEVILRCVPISNHLYFYWYRQILGQKVEFLVSFYNNEISEKSEIFDDQFSVERPDGSNFTLKIRSTKLEDSAMYFCASSDTGSAQPQHFGDGTRLSIL.

The gene calls are TRBV5-4 and TRBJ1-4; D may be TRBD1 (6 bases). CDR3 length equals 15 residues. V was shortened by 4 bases and J by 2 bases, with 12 bases between the two germline ends. CDR1 is SGHNT, CDR2 YYREEE, per germline (reference sequence). The CDR3 region has the DNA TGTGCCAGCAGCGACCCACAGGGTACTAATGAAAAACTGTTTTTT. Its translation: CASSDPQGTNEKLFF.